Presented here are 19 T cell receptor beta chains from one specimen sequenced in a study of T-cell memory formation after mild COVID-19. TCRdb ran MiXCR on the 5' RACE reads and lists one entry per CDR3 protein. There are 250,000 to 300,000 distinct CDR3 sequences in the sample; around 15% occur only once, and roughly 25% lies in the top ten. Sequencing was carried out using PBMCs or a T cell subset sorted from them (not recorded which). These receptors were collected from a man aged 18 to 29 who had mild COVID-19 (a few samples of this study predate the infection). Cell type and time point are not known.

This clonotype came up a few times. The chain carries TRBV7-6 and TRBJ2-4; TRBD2 matches 7 bases. With V trimmed by 2 bases and J by 0 bases, 10 bases remained unmatched. There are 18 residues in the CDR3. In germline, CDR1 is SGHVS, CDR2 FNYEAQ. The CDR3 DNA reads TGTGCCAGCAGCTTAAGAGGCGGGGGACCCCTAGCCAAAAACATTCAGTACTTC. It encodes CASSLRGGGPLAKNIQYF.

This clonotype was seen a few times. This chain connects TRBV5-1 to TRBJ2-3, with 13 bases matching TRBD2. Germline assignment: CDR1 SGHRS and CDR2 YFSETQ. The ends lost 3 bases at V and 3 bases at J; junction bases unmatched: 7. The CDR3 is 17 amino acids. The CDR3 reads CASSWGTSGETTDTQYF. The CDR3 DNA reads as TGCGCCAGCAGCTGGGGGACTAGCGGGGAGACTACAGATACGCAGTATTTT.

J is TRBJ2-7 and V is TRBV10-3; TRBD1 might be the D (6 bases). V shed 10 bases and J shed 3 bases, with 16 bases lying between them. CDR1 is ENHRY, CDR2 SYGVKD, per germline. The CDR3 covers 13 residues. In DNA, the CDR3 is TGTGCCACCTCACAGGGCGATCTCTACGAGCAGTACGTC. Residues: CATSQGDLYEQYV.

In this sample, this clonotype turned up many times. The V call is TRBV24-1, the J call TRBJ2-3; maybe TRBD2 (6 bases). The V gene's germline CDR1 is KGHDR and CDR2 SFDVKD. This CDR3 region has 13 residues. Trimming shortened V by 7 bases and J by 0 bases, and 7 bases separated the two germline ends. The CDR3 reads CATSGTSTDTQYF. The CDR3 bases are TGTGCCACCAGCGGGACTAGCACAGATACGCAGTATTTT.

The chain couples TRBV6-1 to TRBJ1-2; D uncertain. CDR3 length: 12 amino acids. Germline V gene data show CDR1 as MNHNS and CDR2 as SASEGT. V was cut by 6 bases and J by 2 bases, with 7 bases left in between. CDR3 amino acids: CASSGINYGYTF. The CDR3 DNA reads TGTGCCAGCAGCGGCATAAACTATGGCTACACCTTC.

This clonotype was detected a few times. The chain is built from TRBV27 and TRBJ2-7; 7 nucleotides align to TRBD1. The CDR3 totals 13 residues. In germline, CDR1 is MNHEY, CDR2 SMNVEV (reference sequence). With V trimmed by 5 bases and J by 5 bases, 6 bases remained unmatched. For the CDR3, the DNA is TGTGCCAGCAGTCCGTGGACAGGCCACGAGCAGTACGTC. Amino acids: CASSPWTGHEQYV.

The chain couples TRBV19 to TRBJ2-5; maybe TRBD1 (5 bases). CDR1 LNHDA and CDR2 SQIVND come from the germline V gene (reference sequence). CDR3 length equals 11 residues. The V gene lost 8 bases and the J gene lost 4 bases, with 8 bases spanning the gap. The CDR3: CASGHTETQYF. Here the CDR3 DNA reads TGTGCCAGTGGACATACAGAGACCCAGTACTTC.

This clonotype appeared a few times. The rearrangement uses TRBV5-1 and TRBJ2-6; 8 bases agree with TRBD2. The V and J ends lost 4 bases and 0 bases, in that order; junction bases with no gene match: 6. This CDR3 region has 17 residues. The V gene's germline CDR1 is SGHRS and CDR2 YFSETQ. The CDR3 region has the DNA TGCGCCAGCAGCCCACGGGAGGGAAACTCTGGGGCCAACGTCCTGACTTTC. This sequence encodes CASSPREGNSGANVLTF.

This clonotype appeared a few times. V is TRBV14 and J is TRBJ1-1; weak D call: TRBD1 (5 bases). CDR1 and CDR2 from the germline V gene are SGHDN and FVKESK. V shed 1 base and J shed 0 bases, with 18 bases lying between them. The CDR3 extends over 18 amino acids. The CDR3 DNA is TGTGCCAGCAGCCAAGGGGGGATTAACGCGGGGTTGAACACTGAAGCTTTCTTT. This sequence encodes CASSQGGINAGLNTEAFF.

This clonotype was counted a few times. This rearrangement joins TRBV7-2 to TRBJ2-1, with D unresolved. Germline CDR1 is SGHTA and CDR2 is FQGNSA. V gave up 1 base and J gave up 2 bases, with 9 bases separating them. CDR3 length equals 15 residues. The CDR3 is CASSLGFFAYNEQFF. In DNA, the CDR3 is TGTGCCAGCAGCTTAGGATTCTTTGCCTACAATGAGCAGTTCTTC.

CDR3 protein: CASSPSYRDRTDTQYF. CDR3 coding DNA: TGTGCCAGCAGCCCGTCGTACAGGGATCGGACAGATACGCAGTATTTT. V usage is TRBV7-9 and J usage is TRBJ2-3, with D possibly TRBD1 on 6 matching bases. Germline lookup yields CDR1 SEHNR and CDR2 FQNEAQ (reference sequence). V was cut by 5 bases and J by 3 bases, with 18 bases left in between. This CDR3 comprises 16 residues.

The rearrangement uses TRBV4-3 and TRBJ1-2, with 7 nucleotides matching TRBD1. There are 15 residues in the CDR3. V lost 0 bases and J lost 6; bases outside the gene matches: 7. CDR1 and CDR2 from the germline V gene are LGHNA and YSLEER. This CDR3 reads CASSQDRGGGNGYTF. The CDR3 region has the DNA TGCGCCAGCAGCCAAGATCGAGGGGGCGGAAATGGCTACACCTTC.

The chain has TRBV24-1 and TRBJ2-3, with D uncertain. In germline, CDR1 is KGHDR, CDR2 SFDVKD. Trimming took off 3 bases at V and 3 bases at J, with 12 bases between the two ends. CDR3 size: 15 residues. CDR3 sequence reads: CATSDVGQLTDTQYF. DNA of the CDR3: TGTGCCACCAGTGATGTGGGTCAGTTGACAGATACGCAGTATTTT.

V gene TRBV5-1 combines with J gene TRBJ1-3; D is unresolved. CDR1 is SGHRS, CDR2 YFSETQ, per germline. CDR3 length: 15 amino acids. Trimming shortened V by 4 bases and J by 4 bases, and 15 bases separated the two germline ends. For the CDR3, the DNA is TGCGCCAGCAGCCCATCCACGGCCACCGGAAACACCATATATTTT. Translating gives CASSPSTATGNTIYF.

This clonotype has just a few counts. V gene TRBV5-5 combines with J gene TRBJ1-2; D not resolved. Germline V gene sequence: CDR1 SGHKS, CDR2 YYEKEE (reference sequence). Trimming left V 0 bases short and J 4 bases short, with 7 bases between. The CDR3 runs 13 residues. The CDR3 DNA is TGTGCCAGCAGCTTGGTTCAGACCTATGGCTACACCTTC. Protein: CASSLVQTYGYTF.

This clonotype was found a few times. The genes are TRBV28 and TRBJ1-4; D may be TRBD1 (5 bases). V lost 1 base to trimming and J lost 10 bases, with 16 bases between them. This CDR3 comprises 15 residues. Germline CDR1 and CDR2: MDHEN and SYDVKM. CDR3 in amino acids: CASSLSGGVLGKLFF. Written as DNA, the CDR3 is TGTGCCAGCAGTTTATCGGGGGGGGTCCTCGGAAAACTGTTTTTT.

This clonotype was picked up a small number of times. This rearrangement joins TRBV5-1 to TRBJ1-1, with unresolved D. Trimming removed 4 bases at V and 3 bases at J, with 13 bases between. Germline loops: CDR1 SGHRS, CDR2 YFSETQ. The CDR3 loop spans 14 amino acids. The CDR3 spells CASSLTSGDTEAFF. CDR3 bases: TGCGCCAGCAGCCTTACATCCGGGGACACTGAAGCTTTCTTT.

This clonotype was picked up a small number of times. The V and J genes are TRBV7-9 and TRBJ1-2; D is undetermined. This CDR3 comprises 14 residues. Deletions cut 3 bases from V and 4 bases from J, with 12 bases between. Germline CDR1 and CDR2: SEHNR and FQNEAQ (reference sequence). This CDR3 reads CASSFSLEGYGYTF. Written as DNA, the CDR3 is TGTGCCAGCAGCTTTTCCTTGGAAGGCTATGGCTACACCTTC.

This clonotype was observed a few times. The junction departs from the called germline gene at one end, perhaps through a read error. V gene TRBV11-2 combines with J gene TRBJ1-1; D not certain. CDR3 size: 13 residues. Germline lookup yields CDR1 SGHAT and CDR2 FQNNGV. Here the CDR3 reads CASSLGANAEAFF. CDR3 bases: TGTGCCAGCAGCTTAGGGGCGAACGCTGAAGCTTTCTTT.